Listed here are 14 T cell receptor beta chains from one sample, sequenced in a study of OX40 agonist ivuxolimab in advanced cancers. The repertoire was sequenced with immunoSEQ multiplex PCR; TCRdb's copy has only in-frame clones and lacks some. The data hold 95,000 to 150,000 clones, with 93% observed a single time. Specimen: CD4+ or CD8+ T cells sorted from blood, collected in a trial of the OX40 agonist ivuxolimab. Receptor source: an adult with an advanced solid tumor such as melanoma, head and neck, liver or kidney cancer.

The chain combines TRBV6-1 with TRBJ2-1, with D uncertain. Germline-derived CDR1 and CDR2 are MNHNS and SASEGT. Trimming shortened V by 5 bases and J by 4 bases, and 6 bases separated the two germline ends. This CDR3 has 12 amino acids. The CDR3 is CASSSQYNEQFF. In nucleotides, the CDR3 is TGTGCCAGCAGTTCACAGTACAATGAGCAGTTCTTC.

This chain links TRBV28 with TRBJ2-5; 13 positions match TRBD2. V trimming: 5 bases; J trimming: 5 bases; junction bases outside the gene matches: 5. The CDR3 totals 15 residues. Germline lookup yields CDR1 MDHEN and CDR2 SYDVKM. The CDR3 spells CASSQEGLAGETQYF. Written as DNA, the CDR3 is TGTGCCAGCAGTCAAGAGGGACTAGCGGGGGAGACCCAGTACTTC. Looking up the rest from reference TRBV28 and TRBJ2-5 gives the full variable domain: DVKVTQSSRYLVKRTGEKVFLECVQDMDHENMFWYRQDPGLGLRLIYFSYDVKMKEKGDIPEGYSVSREKKERFSLILESASTNQTSMYLCASSQEGLAGETQYFGPGTRLLVL.

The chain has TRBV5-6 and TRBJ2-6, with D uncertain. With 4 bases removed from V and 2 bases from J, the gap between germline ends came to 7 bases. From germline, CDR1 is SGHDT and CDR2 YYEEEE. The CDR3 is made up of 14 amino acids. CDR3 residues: CASSLGTGANVLTF. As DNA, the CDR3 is TGTGCCAGCAGCCTGGGGACTGGGGCCAACGTCCTGACTTTC.

The CDR3, as DNA: TGTGCCAGCAGCGCCGCTAGGGGGGAGACCCAGTACTTC. Translation: CASSAARGETQYF. The V call is TRBV7-2, the J call TRBJ2-5; D is perhaps TRBD1 (6 bases). This CDR3 comprises 13 residues. Per germline, CDR1 SGHTA and CDR2 FQGNSA. Trimming left V 5 bases short and J 5 bases short, with 12 bases between.

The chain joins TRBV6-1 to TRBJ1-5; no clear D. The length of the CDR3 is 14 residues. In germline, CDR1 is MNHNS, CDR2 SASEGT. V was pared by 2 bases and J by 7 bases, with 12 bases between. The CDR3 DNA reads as TGTGCCAGCAGTGAATGGTGGTTCGGGCAGCCCCAGCATTTT. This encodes CASSEWWFGQPQHF.

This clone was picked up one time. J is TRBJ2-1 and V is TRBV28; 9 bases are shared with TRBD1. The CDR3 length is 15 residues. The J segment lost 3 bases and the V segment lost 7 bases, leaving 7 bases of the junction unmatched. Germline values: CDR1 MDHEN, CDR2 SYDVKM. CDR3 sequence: CASTGRTGVYNEQFF. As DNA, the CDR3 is TGTGCCAGCACGGGAAGGACAGGGGTCTACAATGAGCAGTTCTTC.

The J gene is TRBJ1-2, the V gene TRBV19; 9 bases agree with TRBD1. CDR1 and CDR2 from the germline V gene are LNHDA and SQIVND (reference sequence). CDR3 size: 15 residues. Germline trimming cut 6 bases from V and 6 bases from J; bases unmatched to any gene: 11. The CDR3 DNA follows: TGTGCCAGTAGGAGGACAGGGGCCCGGGGTGATGGCTACACCTTC. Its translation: CASRRTGARGDGYTF.

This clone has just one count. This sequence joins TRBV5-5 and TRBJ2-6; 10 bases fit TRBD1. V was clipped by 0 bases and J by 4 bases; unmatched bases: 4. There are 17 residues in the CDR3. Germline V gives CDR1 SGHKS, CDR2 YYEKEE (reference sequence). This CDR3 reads CASSLVGTGVGANVLTF. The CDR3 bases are TGTGCCAGCAGCTTGGTTGGGACAGGGGTAGGGGCCAACGTCCTGACTTTC.

CDR3 protein: CASSPGAREGQPQHF. DNA for the CDR3: TGTGCCAGTAGTCCGGGAGCGAGGGAAGGTCAGCCCCAGCATTTT. The J gene is TRBJ1-5, the V gene TRBV19; D gene ambiguous. Trimming took off 5 bases at V and 6 bases at J, with 17 bases between the two ends. The germline CDR1 and CDR2 sequences are LNHDA and SQIVND (reference sequence). This CDR3 region has 15 residues.

CDR3 loop: CASSTSSTTSGRYNEQFF. Written as DNA, the CDR3 is TGTGCCAGCAGCACATCGAGCACTACTAGCGGGAGGTACAATGAGCAGTTCTTC. The chain is built from TRBV13 and TRBJ2-1; 12 nucleotides agree with TRBD2. V lost 5 bases, J lost 4 bases, and 12 bases stayed unmatched. CDR3 length: 18 residues. Germline-derived CDR1 and CDR2 are PRHDT and FYEKMQ (reference sequence).

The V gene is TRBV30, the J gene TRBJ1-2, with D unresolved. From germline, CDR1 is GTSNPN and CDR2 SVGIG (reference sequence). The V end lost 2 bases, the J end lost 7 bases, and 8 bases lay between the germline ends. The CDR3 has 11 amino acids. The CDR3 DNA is TGTGCCTGGAGTCAGCAGATTGGCTACACCTTC. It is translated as CAWSQQIGYTF.

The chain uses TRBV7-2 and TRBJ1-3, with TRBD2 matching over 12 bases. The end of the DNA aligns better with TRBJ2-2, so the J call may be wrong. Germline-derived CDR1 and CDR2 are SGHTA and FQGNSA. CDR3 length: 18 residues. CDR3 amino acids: CASQGTSGLYANTGELFF. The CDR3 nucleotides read TGTGCCAGCCAGGGGACTAGCGGGCTGTACGCAAACACCGGGGAGCTGTTTTTT.

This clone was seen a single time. CDR3 loop: CASSPSGQTYEQYF. The CDR3 nucleotides read TGTGCCAGCTCACCGTCTGGCCAGACCTACGAGCAGTACTTC. This chain joins TRBV18 and TRBJ2-7, with D uncertain. This CDR3 comprises 14 residues. CDR1 is KGHSH, CDR2 LQKENI, per germline. Trimming pared 3 bases from V and 2 bases from J, leaving 11 bases between.

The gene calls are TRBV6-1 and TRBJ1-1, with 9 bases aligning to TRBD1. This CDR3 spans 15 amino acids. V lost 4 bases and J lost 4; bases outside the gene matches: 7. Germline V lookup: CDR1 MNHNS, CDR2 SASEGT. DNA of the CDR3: TGTGCCAGCAGTGTAAAGCGGGACAGGGCCACTGAAGCTTTCTTT. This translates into CASSVKRDRATEAFF.